This TCR beta chain stems from a study of cytomegalovirus exposure and HLA in healthy donors (dated by TCRdb to 2017 to 2019). Background on the whole study: According to an earlier analysis of 587 of the donors, 150 million to 200 million T cells yielded approximately 120 million unique TCR beta sequences and around 280 Gb of sequence data. A later genetic analysis took genome-wide SNP genotypes for 398 of the 666 donors and used that subset as a discovery cohort. Of the roughly 400 genotyped donors, around 81% fell in the genetic ancestry cluster associated with self-reported Caucasian donors. The study profiled the T cell repertoires of about 640 subjects by immunosequencing and related them to cytomegalovirus serostatus. Class I and class II HLA loci were covered by the typing at four-digit resolution. To predict cytomegalovirus infection status, the study combined high-throughput TCR immunosequencing, statistical association of individual TCRs with disease status, and machine learning. An early release covering some 640 HLA-typed donors comprised approximately 300 gigabases of sequencing data and around 85 million unique TCR sequences. Besides the first cohort of some 670 subjects, a separate validation cohort made up of over 95 different subjects was used. Rather than drawing on any new phenotypic data, the later analysis identified candidate immune exposures from TCR beta sequences and the way those sequences occurred across donors. The number of typed donors differed by locus: about 620-640 for A, B, C, DRB1 and DQB1; 522 for DQA1; 606 for DPA1; and 400 to 480 for DPB1. Among around 400 genotyped donors of the cohort, an average of approximately 200,000 unique TCR beta nucleotide sequences was sequenced per donor, of which 15% to 20% were non-productive. The study aimed to test whether cataloging public T cell receptors could reveal signatures of past pathogen exposure. In an earlier analysis of about 590 of the donors, high-throughput TCR beta sequencing was used to judge whether each TCR beta V gene segment behaved as functional or pseudogenic. A later analysis re-examined previously published TCR beta repertoires from just over 650 donors and added high-resolution HLA genotyping to investigate patterns of TCR occurrence. Donor age, sex, ethnicity and CMV serostatus were compiled alongside the repertoire data. Several DR-DQ haplotypes were treated as single units for association and clustering because of strong linkage in the cohort. Every discovery cohort repertoire had been produced on one sequencing platform. What the work shows at the level of the full study, not this receptor alone: A later analysis found that HLA-associated TCR beta chains were more clonally expanded and had lower generation probabilities than equally common non-associated chains. Some IMGT-functional V segments, including TRBV6-2 and TRBV6-3, could not be told apart with the 87-base-pair reads, so those segments were excluded. Only TCR beta chains were sequenced in this cohort, and the absence of alpha or paired-chain data limited detectable features. Correlated functional status among segregating V segments might reflect linkage disequilibrium, but an unknown experimental factor could not be ruled out. While some public TCRs were present in many individuals, most TCR sequences turned up only very rarely across donors. HLA typing was unavailable for some donors at each locus, so association tests used only the typed subset. In a later analysis, the rate of TCR association differed among HLA loci, with DRB1 alleles having the most associated TCRs and HLA-C alleles having the fewest. V-gene and J-gene trimming of TCR beta chains was associated with a missense DCLRE1C variant in a later genetic analysis, and the association was replicated in an independent cohort. Compared with the roughly 700-donor mean, donors in an Asian-associated ancestry cluster had fewer N-insertions in productive TCRs, according to a later genetic analysis. At a false discovery rate of 0.05, a later analysis linked about 17,000 TCR beta sequences to specific HLA alleles. A total of around 150 TCR beta chains were listed by the study as associated with cytomegalovirus. Three of the identified cytomegalovirus-associated TCR beta chains were confirmed in vitro to be specific for cytomegalovirus antigens. Cytomegalovirus status was reported to be diagnosed by the classifier with high specificity and sensitivity in both the original and validation cohorts. Presence/absence analyses assumed roughly uniform sequencing depth across donors, an assumption that may not hold. When HLA alleles, especially DR and DQ, strongly co-occurred, TCR associations were difficult to assign to individual alleles. It was suggested by the authors that the approach could potentially be generalized to other disease states and immunological phenotypes. A cluster of highly shared sequence variants was judged likely to represent a technical artifact of the sequencing pipeline. A later analysis reported that several top co-occurrence clusters appeared linked to parvovirus B19, influenza, CMV and Epstein-Barr virus. The earlier analysis of almost 600 of the donors excluded around 17 rarely observed V segments, including chromosome 9 orphons, because counts were too low. In an earlier analysis of fewer than 700 of the donors, most TCR beta V segments appeared in productive rearrangements about 87% or about 30% of the time, broadly matching IMGT annotations. Most CMV-associated TCR beta chains appeared to be HLA-restricted in a later analysis, and the HLA associations seemed to be driven largely by CMV exposure. A further reported finding was that TCR beta sequences accurately predicted the HLA-A and HLA-B alleles for most subjects in the first cohort. The only immune exposure information available for the cohort was CMV serostatus.

The germline ends are 15 bases apart after V is trimmed by 7 bases and J by 0 bases. The CDR3 holds 15 amino acids from the cysteine to the phenylalanine. Just the 45-base CDR3 DNA is kept, in frame starting at base 1. Sequences LNHDA (CDR1) and SQIVND (CDR2) are obtained from the germline V gene (reference sequence). The library was obtained by the immunoSEQ multiplex PCR assay. A mixture of 60 forward primers for TCR Vbeta segments and 13 reverse primers for TCR Jbeta segments was used in the multiplex PCR. A multiplex PCR assay on genomic DNA amplified the CDR3 region of rearranged TCR beta genes. The amplified TCR beta libraries were sequenced on the Illumina HiSeq System as 87-base-pair reads. The original pipeline was this. A later analysis tallied around 87 million unique TCR beta chains across the approximately 670 repertoires, and some 10 million of those chains were shared by two or more donors. Raw reads were error-corrected and collapsed into unique sequences with a nearest-neighbor algorithm that merged closely related sequences to remove PCR and sequencing errors. V, D and J gene segments were assigned by aligning CDR3 sequences to IMGT reference sequences. For a sequence to be retained, at least a six-nucleotide match to both a V gene segment and a J gene segment was required. A rearrangement counted as productive if the CDR3 had no stop codons and remained in frame with V and J, and every other rearrangement counted as non-productive. Following IMGT convention, CDR3 was defined as the stretch from the second conserved V-encoded cysteine up to the conserved J-encoded phenylalanine. The earlier analysis of a few hundred of the donors excluded sequences that lacked an unambiguous match to a single V gene segment. In an earlier analysis of a few hundred of the donors, V segments were called functional above 56.7% productive rearrangements and were called segregating when the between-donor standard deviation exceeded 5%. To diagnose cytomegalovirus status from the catalog of TCR beta chain sequences, a statistical classification framework was built. In a later analysis, V and J genes were assigned by comparing TCR nucleotide sequences against IMGT/GENE-DB human TR gene sequences. In a later analysis, CDR3 sequences and most-parsimonious VDJ recombination scenarios were assigned using the TCRdist pipeline. In a later analysis, each TCR beta chain was defined by its CDR3 amino acid sequence together with its V-gene family, and reads lacking a unique V-gene family were excluded. In a later analysis, 450 to 600 highly shared, low-generation-probability nucleotide sequences were removed to address suspected cross-contamination and a sequencing artifact. A later analysis calculated a clonal expansion index for each public chain from normalized within-repertoire ranks of inferred template counts. In a later analysis, generation probabilities were computed using a VDJ recombination model fitted to out-of-frame rearrangements, and the results were checked against IGoR. Hypergeometric tests were used in a later analysis to score TCR-TCR, TCR-HLA and TCR-CMV co-occurrence, with a repertoire-size bias correction applied to the TCR pairs. In a later analysis, false discovery rates were estimated by permuting HLA or CMV assignments 20 times. In a later analysis, co-occurring TCRs were grouped using DBSCAN, with TCRdist sequence similarity added in when clustering inside HLA-allele-positive subsets. Repertoires with fewer than 30,000 or more than 120,000 public chains, plus five repertoires with anomalous nucleotide sharing, were excluded from co-occurrence clustering. Here the immuneACCESS table is served through TCRdb, limited to in-frame sequences with V and J called. Missing clones are a known gap in these copies; in checked studies unresolved V genes cover under half, and the rest lacks a known reason. That table is the source of V, J and clone size, and D and trimming were worked out from the DNA. The sample table contains 120,000 or so clones; only one count was recorded for more than 65% of them. The top ten clones comprise roughly 1.8% of the sample.

The table lists this clone with a count of one. Its cognate antigen has yet to be identified. No base quality information exists; no much larger clone differs at one position. In total, approximately 690 healthy bone marrow donors made up the cohort. At the time of sampling, every cohort member was nominally healthy, though immune exposures that went unrecorded were likely present. The donor was CMV seronegative and was included in the group of 352 seronegative cohort members. A peripheral blood sample was collected from each donor, and TCR beta sequencing was performed on peripheral blood mononuclear cells. Genomic DNA extraction from the blood cell samples was performed with the Qiagen DNeasy Blood Extraction Kit.

Sample: PBMCs. Here the chain combines TRBV19 and TRBJ1-1, with the D gene too uncertain to name. This TCR was sampled from a man aged 18 to 29 in good health and CMV-seronegative. CDR3 region: CASTPRGSMNTEAFF. The sequence in DNA is TGTGCCAGTACCCCCCGCGGGTCCATGAACACTGAAGCTTTCTTT.